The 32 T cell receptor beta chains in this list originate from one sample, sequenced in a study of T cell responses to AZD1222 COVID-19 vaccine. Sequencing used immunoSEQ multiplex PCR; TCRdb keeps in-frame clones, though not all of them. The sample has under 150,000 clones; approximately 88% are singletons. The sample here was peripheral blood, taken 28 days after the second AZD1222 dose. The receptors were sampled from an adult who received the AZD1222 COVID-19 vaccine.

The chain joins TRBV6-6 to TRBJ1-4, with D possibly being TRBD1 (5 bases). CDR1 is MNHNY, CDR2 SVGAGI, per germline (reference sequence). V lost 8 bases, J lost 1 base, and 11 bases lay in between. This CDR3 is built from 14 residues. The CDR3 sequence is CASVGAQTNEKLFF. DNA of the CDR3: TGTGCCAGCGTCGGGGCGCAAACTAATGAAAAACTGTTTTTT.

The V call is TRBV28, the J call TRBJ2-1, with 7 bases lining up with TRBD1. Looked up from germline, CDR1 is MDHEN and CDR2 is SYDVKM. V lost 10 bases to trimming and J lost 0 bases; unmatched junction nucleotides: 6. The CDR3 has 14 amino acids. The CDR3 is CATEDRSSYNEQFF. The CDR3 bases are TGTGCCACCGAGGACAGGTCCTCCTACAATGAGCAGTTCTTC.

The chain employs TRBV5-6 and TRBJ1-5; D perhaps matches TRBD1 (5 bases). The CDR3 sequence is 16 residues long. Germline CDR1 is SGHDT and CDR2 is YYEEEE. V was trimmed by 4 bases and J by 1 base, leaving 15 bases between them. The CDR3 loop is CASSGGGPTSNQPQHF. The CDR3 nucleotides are TGTGCCAGCAGCGGGGGGGGTCCCACGAGCAATCAGCCCCAGCATTTT.

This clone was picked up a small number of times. This CDR3 reads CASSAGTSLPSQYF. The CDR3 region has the DNA TGTGCCAGCAGCGCCGGGACTAGCCTTCCATCGCAGTATTTT. The chain is built from TRBV6-2 or TRBV6-3 and TRBJ2-3, with 9 bases lining up with TRBD2. CDR1 is MNHEY and CDR2 is SVGEGT in the germline V gene. The CDR3 consists of 14 residues. J gave up 10 bases and V 6 bases, and 11 bases lay outside the gene matches.

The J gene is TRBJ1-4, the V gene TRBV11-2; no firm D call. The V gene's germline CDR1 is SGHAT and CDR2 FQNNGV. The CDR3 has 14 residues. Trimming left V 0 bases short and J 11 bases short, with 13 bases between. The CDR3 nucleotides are TGTGCCAGCAGCTTAGAAACCGAGGCGGGGAAACTGTTTTTT. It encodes CASSLETEAGKLFF.

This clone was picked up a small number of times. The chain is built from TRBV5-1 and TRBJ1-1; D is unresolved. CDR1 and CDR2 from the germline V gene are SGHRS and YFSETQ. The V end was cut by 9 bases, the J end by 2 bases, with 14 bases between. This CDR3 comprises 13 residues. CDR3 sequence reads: CATRVIPNTEAFF. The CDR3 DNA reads TGCGCCACCCGGGTTATCCCCAACACTGAAGCTTTCTTT.

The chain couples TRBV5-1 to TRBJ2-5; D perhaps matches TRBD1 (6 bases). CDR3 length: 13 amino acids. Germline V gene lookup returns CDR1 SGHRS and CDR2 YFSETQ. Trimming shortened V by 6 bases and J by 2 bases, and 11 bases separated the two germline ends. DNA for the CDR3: TGCGCCAGCACCGGTCAGGGGCAAGAGACCCAGTACTTC. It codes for CASTGQGQETQYF. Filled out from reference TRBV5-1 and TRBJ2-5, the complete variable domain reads KAGVTQTPRYLIKTRGQQVTLSCSPISGHRSVSWYQQTPGQGLQFLFEYFSETQRNKGNFPGRFSGRQFSNSRSEMNVSTLELGDSALYLCASTGQGQETQYFGPGTRLLVL.

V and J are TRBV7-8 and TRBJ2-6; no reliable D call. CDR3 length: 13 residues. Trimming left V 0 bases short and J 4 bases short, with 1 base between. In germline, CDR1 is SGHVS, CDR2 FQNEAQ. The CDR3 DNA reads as TGTGCCAGCAGCTTAGCAGGGGCCAACGTCCTGACTTTC. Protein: CASSLAGANVLTF.

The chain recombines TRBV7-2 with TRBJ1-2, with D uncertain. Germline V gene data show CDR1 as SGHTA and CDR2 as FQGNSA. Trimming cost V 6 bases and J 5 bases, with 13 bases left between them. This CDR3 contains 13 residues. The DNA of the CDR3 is TGTGCCAGCAGTTCTTTGGTCCTATATGGCTACACCTTC. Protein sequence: CASSSLVLYGYTF.

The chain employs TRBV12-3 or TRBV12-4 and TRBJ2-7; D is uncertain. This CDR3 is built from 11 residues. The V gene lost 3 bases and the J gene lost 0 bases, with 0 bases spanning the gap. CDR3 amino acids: CASSFSYEQYF. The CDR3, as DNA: TGTGCCAGCAGTTTCTCCTACGAGCAGTACTTC.

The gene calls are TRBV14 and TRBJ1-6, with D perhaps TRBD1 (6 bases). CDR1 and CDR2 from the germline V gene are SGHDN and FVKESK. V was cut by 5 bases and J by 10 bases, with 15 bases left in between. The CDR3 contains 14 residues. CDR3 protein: CASSETGAGSPLHF. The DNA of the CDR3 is TGTGCCAGCAGCGAAACGGGGGCAGGGTCACCCCTCCACTTT.

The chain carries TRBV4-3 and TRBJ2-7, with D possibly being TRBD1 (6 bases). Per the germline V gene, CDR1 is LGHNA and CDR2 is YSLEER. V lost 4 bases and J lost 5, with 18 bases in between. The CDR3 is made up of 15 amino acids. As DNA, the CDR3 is TGCGCCAGCAGCCCGCGCCAGGGGAGTCGGGACGAGCAGTACTTC. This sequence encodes CASSPRQGSRDEQYF.

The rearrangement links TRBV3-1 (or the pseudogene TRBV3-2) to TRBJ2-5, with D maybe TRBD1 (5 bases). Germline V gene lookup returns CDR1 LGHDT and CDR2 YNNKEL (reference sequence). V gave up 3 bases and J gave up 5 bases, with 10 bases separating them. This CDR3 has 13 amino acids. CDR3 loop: CASSHPGYETQYF. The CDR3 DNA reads TGTGCCAGCAGCCACCCAGGGTACGAGACCCAGTACTTC.

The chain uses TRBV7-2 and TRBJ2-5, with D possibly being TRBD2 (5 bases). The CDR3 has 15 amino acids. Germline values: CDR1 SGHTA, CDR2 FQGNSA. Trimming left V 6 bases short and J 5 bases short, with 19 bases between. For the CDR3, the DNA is TGTGCCAGCAGTCAATTATGGACCGGGATGGAGACCCAGTACTTC. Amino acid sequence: CASSQLWTGMETQYF.

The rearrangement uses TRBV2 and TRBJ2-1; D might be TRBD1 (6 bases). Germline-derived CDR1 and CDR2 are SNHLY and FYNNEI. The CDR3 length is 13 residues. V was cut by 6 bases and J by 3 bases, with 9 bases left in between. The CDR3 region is CASRGDNYNEQFF. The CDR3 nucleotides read TGTGCCAGCAGGGGGGACAACTACAATGAGCAGTTCTTC.

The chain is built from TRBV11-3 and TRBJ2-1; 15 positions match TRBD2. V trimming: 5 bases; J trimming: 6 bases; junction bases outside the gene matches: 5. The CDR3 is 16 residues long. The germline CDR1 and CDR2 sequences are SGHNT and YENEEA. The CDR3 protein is CASSPRTSGGANEQFF. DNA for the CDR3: TGTGCCAGCAGCCCGAGGACTAGCGGGGGGGCCAATGAGCAGTTCTTC.

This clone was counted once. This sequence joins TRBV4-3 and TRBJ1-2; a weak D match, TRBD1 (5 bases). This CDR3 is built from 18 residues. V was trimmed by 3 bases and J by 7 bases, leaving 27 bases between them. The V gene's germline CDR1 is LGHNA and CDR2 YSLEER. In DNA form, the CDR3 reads TGCGCCAGCAGCCATCAAAGAAGTACCGGTCACCAGGGCTCTGGCTACACCTTC. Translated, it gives CASSHQRSTGHQGSGYTF.

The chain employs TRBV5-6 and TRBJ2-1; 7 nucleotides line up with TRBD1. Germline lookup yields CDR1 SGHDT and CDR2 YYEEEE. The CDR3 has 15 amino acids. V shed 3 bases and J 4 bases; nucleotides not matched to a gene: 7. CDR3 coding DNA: TGTGCCAGCAGCTCCACCGGGGACAGTTACAATGAGCAGTTCTTC. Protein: CASSSTGDSYNEQFF.

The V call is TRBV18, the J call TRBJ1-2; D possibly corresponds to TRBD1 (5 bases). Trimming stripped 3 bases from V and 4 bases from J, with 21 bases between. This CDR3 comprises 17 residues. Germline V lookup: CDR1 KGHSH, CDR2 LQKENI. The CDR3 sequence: CASSPGTEAIMGYGYTF. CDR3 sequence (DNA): TGTGCCAGCTCACCGGGGACGGAGGCCATAATGGGCTATGGCTACACCTTC.

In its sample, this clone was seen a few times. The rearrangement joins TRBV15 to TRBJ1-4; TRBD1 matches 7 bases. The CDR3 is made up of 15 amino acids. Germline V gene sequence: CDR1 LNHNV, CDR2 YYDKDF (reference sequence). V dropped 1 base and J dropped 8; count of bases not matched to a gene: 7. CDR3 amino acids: CATSRAGRGDEKLFF. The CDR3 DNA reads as TGTGCCACCAGCAGAGCGGGCAGGGGGGACGAAAAACTGTTTTTT.

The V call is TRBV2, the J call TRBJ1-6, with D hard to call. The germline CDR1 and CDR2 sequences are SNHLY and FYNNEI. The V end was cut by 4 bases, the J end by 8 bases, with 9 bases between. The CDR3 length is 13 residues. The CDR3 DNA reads TGTGCCAGCAGTGGTGGCATGGATTCACCCCTCCACTTT. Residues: CASSGGMDSPLHF. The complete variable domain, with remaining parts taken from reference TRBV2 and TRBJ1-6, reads EPEVTQTPSHQVTQMGQEVILRCVPISNHLYFYWYRQILGQKVEFLVSFYNNEISEKSEIFDDQFSVERPDGSNFTLKIRSTKLEDSAMYFCASSGGMDSPLHFGNGTRLTVT.

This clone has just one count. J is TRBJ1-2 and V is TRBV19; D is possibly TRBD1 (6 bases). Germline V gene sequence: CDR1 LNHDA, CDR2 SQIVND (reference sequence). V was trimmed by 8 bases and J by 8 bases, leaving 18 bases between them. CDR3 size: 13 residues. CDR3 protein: CASAQGHMRGYTF. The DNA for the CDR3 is TGTGCCAGTGCCCAGGGACACATGCGGGGCTACACCTTC.

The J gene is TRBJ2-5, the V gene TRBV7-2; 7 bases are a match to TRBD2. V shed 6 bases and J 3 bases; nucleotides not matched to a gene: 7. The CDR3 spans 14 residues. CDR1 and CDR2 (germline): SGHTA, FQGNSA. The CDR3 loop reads CASRHWGGEETQYF. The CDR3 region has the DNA TGTGCCAGCAGACACTGGGGGGGGGAAGAGACCCAGTACTTC.

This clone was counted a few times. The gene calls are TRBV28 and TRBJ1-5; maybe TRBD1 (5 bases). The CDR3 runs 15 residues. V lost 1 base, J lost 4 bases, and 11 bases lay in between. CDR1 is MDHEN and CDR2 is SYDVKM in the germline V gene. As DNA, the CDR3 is TGTGCCAGCAGTTTATTATCAGGGAGGAATCAGCCCCAGCATTTT. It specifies CASSLLSGRNQPQHF.

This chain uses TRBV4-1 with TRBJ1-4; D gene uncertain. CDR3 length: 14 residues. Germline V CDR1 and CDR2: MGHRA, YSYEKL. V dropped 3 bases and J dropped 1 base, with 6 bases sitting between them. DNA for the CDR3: TGCGCCAGCAGCCAGTCAGGAACTAATGAAAAACTGTTTTTT. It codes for CASSQSGTNEKLFF.

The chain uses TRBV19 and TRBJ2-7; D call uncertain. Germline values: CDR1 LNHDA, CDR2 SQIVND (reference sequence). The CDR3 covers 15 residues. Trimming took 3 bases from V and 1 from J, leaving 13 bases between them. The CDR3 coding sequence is TGTGCCAGTAGTATGTACAGCACTGGATCCTACGAGCAGTACTTC. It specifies CASSMYSTGSYEQYF.

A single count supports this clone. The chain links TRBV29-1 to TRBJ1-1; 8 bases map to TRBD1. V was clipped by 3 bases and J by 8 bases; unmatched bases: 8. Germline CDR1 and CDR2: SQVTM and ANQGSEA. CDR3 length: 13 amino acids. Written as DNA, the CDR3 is TGCAGCGTTGAGAAGCTACAGGGGGTGGAAGCTTTCTTT. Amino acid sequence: CSVEKLQGVEAFF.

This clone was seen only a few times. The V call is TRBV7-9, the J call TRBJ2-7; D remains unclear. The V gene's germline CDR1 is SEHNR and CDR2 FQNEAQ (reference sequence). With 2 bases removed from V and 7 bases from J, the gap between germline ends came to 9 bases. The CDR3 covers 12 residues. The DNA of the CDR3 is TGTGCCAGCAGCTTACAGAATGAAGAGCAGTACTTC. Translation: CASSLQNEEQYF. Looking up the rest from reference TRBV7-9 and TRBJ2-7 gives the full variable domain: DTGVSQNPRHKITKRGQNVTFRCDPISEHNRLYWYRQTLGQGPEFLTYFQNEAQLEKSRLLSDRFSAERPKGSFSTLEIQRTEQGDSAMYLCASSLQNEEQYFGPGTRLTVT.

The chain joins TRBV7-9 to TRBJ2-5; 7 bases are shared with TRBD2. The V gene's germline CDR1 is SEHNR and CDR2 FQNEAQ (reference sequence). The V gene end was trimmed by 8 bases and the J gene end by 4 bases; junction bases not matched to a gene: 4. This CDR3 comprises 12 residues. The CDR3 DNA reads TGTGCCAGCCGGGGGGAGGGAGAGACCCAGTACTTC. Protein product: CASRGEGETQYF.

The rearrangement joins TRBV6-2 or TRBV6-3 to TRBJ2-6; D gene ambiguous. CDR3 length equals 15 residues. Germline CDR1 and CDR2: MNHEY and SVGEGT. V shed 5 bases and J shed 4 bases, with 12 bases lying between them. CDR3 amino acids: CASSKGPPGANVLTF. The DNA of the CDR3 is TGTGCCAGCAGTAAGGGCCCTCCAGGGGCCAACGTCCTGACTTTC.

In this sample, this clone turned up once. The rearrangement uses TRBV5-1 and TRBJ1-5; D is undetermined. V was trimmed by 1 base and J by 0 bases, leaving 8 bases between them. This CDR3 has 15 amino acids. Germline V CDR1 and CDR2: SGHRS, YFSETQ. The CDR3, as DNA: TGCGCCAGCAGCTTGAACGGAAATAGCAATCAGCCCCAGCATTTT. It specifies CASSLNGNSNQPQHF.

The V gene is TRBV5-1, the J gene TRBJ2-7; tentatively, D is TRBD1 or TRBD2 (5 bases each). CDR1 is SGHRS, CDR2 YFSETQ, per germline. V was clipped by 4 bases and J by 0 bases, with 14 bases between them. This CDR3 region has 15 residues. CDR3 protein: CASSPGTAVSYEQYF. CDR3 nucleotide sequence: TGCGCCAGCAGCCCCGGGACGGCCGTCTCCTACGAGCAGTACTTC.